The 3 T cell receptor beta chains below come from one sample, sequenced in a study of post-analysis software for immune sequencing data. Broader study findings: About five TRBV segments were more frequent in patients than controls; TRBV5-6, TRBV5-1 and TRBV20-1 belonged to this group.

Unique molecular identifiers had been added to the TCR beta cDNA libraries. TCRdb independently ran MiXCR on the PCR reads; one entry per CDR3 protein. The sample includes about 770,000 distinct CDR3 sequences, more than 45% of them seen just once. No antigen is known for these receptors. The specimen sequenced was blood. The receptors come from a girl aged 10 to 17 with multiple sclerosis.

This clonotype showed up just a few times. The chain links TRBV11-2 to TRBJ2-1; D is possibly TRBD1 (6 bases). Trimming removed 4 bases at V and 5 bases at J, with 21 bases between. The germline V gene has CDR1 SGHAT and CDR2 FQNNGV. This CDR3 region has 17 residues. As DNA, the CDR3 is TGTGCCAGCAGCTCACAAAACAGGGAGATCCGGGACAATGAGCAGTTCTTC. Residues: CASSSQNREIRDNEQFF.

The chain uses TRBV10-3 and TRBJ2-5, with D hard to call. The DNA end is more similar to TRBJ2-7, so the J call may be wrong. Germline CDR1 ENHRY, CDR2 SYGVKD. The CDR3 extends over 13 amino acids. CDR3 nucleotide sequence: TGTGCCATCAGTTTGGCAGGAGCCTACGAGCAGTACTTC. Translated, it gives CAISLAGAYEQYF.

The sample holds a few counts of this clonotype. The rearrangement joins TRBV4-2 to TRBJ2-7, with D possibly TRBD2 on 5 matching bases. Trimming removed 5 bases from V and 3 bases from J, with 14 bases in between. The CDR3 runs 14 residues. CDR1 is LGHNA, CDR2 YNFKEQ, per germline. CDR3 nucleotide sequence: TGTGCCAGCAGCGTAAGCGGACCCCACTACGAGCAGTACTTC. Translation: CASSVSGPHYEQYF.